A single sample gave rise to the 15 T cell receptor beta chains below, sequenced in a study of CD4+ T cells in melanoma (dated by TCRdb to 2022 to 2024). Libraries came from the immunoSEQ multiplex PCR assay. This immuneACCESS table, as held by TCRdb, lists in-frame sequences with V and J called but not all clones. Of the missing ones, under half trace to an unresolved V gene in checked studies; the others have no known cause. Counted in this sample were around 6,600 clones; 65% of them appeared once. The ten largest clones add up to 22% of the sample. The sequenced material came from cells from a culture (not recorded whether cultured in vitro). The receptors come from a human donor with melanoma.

The CDR3 bases are TGTGCCAGTTCCCCCCTGACGGGACTCAATTCACCCCTCCACTTT. Encoded protein: CASSPLTGLNSPLHF. The chain carries TRBV2 and TRBJ1-6, with D perhaps matching TRBD1 (5 bases). CDR3 length equals 15 residues. Germline values: CDR1 SNHLY, CDR2 FYNNEI. V lost 9 bases to trimming and J lost 7 bases, with 19 bases between them. Using reference TRBV2 and TRBJ1-6 for the parts outside the CDR3, the full variable domain is EPEVTQTPSHQVTQMGQEVILRCVPISNHLYFYWYRQILGQKVEFLVSFYNNEISEKSEIFDDQFSVERPDGSNFTLKIRSTKLEDSAMYFCASSPLTGLNSPLHFGNGTRLTVT.

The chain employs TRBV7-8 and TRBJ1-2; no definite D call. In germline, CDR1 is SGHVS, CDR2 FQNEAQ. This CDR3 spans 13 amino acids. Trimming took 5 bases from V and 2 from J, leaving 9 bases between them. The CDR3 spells CASSLGRNYGYTF. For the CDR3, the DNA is TGTGCCAGCAGCCTTGGACGCAACTATGGCTACACCTTC.

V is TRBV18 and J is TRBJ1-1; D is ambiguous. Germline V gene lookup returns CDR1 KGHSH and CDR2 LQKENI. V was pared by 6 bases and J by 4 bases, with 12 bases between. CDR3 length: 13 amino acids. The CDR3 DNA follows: TGTGCCAGCTCCTCGGTGGGGTCCACTGAAGCTTTCTTT. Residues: CASSSVGSTEAFF. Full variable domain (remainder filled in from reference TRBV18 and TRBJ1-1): NAGVMQNPRHLVRRRGQEARLRCSPMKGHSHVYWYRQLPEEGLKFMVYLQKENIIDESGMPKERFSAEFPKEGPSILRIQQVVRGDSAAYFCASSSVGSTEAFFGQGTRLTVV.

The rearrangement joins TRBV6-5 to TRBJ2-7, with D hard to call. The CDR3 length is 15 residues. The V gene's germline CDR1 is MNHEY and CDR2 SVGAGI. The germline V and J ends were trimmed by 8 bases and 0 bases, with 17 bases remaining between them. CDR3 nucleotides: TGTGCCAGCGGGAAAAACGATCCCCTCTCCTACGAGCAGTACTTC. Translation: CASGKNDPLSYEQYF.

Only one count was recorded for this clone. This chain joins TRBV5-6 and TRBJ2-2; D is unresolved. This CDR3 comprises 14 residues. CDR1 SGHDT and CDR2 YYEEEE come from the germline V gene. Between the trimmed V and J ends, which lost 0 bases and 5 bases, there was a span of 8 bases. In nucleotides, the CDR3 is TGTGCCAGCAGCTTGGGATTGGGGACCGGGGAGCTGTTTTTT. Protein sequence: CASSLGLGTGELFF.

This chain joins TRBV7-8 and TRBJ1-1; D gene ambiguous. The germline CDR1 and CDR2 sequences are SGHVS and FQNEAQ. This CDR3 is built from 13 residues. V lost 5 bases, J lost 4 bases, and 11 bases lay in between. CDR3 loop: CASSREGGTEAFF. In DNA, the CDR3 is TGTGCCAGCAGCCGAGAAGGCGGCACTGAAGCTTTCTTT. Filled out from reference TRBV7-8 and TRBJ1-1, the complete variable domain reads GAGVSQSPRYKVAKRGQDVALRCDPISGHVSLFWYQQALGQGPEFLTYFQNEAQLDKSGLPSDRFFAERPEGSVSTLKIQRTQQEDSAVYLCASSREGGTEAFFGQGTRLTVV.

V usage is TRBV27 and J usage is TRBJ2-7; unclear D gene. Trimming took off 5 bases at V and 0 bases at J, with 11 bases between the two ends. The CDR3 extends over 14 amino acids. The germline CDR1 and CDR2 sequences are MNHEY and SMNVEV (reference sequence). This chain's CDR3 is CASSPRSSSYEQYF. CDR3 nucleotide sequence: TGTGCCAGCAGTCCCCGGTCAAGCTCCTACGAGCAGTACTTC.

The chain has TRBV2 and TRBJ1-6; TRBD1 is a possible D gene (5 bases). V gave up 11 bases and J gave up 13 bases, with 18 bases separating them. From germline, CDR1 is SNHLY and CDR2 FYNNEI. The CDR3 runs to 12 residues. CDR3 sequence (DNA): TGTGCCGGACACTCCGAGGACCGTCCCCTCCACTTT. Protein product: CAGHSEDRPLHF.

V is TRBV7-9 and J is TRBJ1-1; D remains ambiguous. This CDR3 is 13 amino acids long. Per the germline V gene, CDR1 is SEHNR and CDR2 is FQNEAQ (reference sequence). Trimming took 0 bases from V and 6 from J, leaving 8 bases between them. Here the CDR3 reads CASSLAGGAEAFF. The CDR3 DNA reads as TGTGCCAGCAGCTTAGCGGGTGGGGCTGAAGCTTTCTTT.

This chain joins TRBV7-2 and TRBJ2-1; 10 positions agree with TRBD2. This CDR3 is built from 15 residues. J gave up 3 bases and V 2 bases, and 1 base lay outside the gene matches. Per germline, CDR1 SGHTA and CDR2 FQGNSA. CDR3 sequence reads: CASSLRTSGYNEQFF. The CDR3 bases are TGTGCCAGCAGCTTAAGGACTAGCGGCTACAATGAGCAGTTCTTC.

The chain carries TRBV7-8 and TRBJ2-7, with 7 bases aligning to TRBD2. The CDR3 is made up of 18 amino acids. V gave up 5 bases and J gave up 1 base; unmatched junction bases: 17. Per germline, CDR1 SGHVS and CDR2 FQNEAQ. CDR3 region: CASSLIYLWRAGSYEQYF. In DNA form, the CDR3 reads TGTGCCAGCAGCCTGATATACCTTTGGAGAGCGGGGTCCTACGAGCAGTACTTC.

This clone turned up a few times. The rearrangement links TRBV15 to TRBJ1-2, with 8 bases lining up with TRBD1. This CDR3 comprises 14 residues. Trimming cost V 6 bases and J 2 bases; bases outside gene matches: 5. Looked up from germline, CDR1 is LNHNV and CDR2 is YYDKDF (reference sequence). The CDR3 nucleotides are TGTGCCACCAGTCCGGACAGGGAGAACTATGGCTACACCTTC. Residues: CATSPDRENYGYTF.

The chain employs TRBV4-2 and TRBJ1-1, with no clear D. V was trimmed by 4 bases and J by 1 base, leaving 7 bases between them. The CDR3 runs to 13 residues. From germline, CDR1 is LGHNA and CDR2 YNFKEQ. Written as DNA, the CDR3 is TGTGCCAGCAGCCGAGACCCGAACACTGAAGCTTTCTTT. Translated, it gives CASSRDPNTEAFF.

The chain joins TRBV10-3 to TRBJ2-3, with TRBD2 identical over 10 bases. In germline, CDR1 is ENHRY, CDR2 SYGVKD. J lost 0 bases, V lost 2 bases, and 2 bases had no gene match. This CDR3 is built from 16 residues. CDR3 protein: CAISEVAGGSTDTQYF. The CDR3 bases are TGTGCCATCAGTGAGGTAGCGGGGGGTAGCACAGATACGCAGTATTTT.

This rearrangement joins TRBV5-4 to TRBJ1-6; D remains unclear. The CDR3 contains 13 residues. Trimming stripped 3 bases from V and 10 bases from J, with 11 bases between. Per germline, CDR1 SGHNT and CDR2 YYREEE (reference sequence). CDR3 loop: CASSSDSQSPLHF. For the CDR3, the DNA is TGTGCCAGCAGCTCGGACTCCCAGTCACCCCTCCACTTT.